The 13 T cell receptor beta chains below were found in one sample sequenced in a study of blood T cell repertoires in COVID-19. Some clones are missing from TCRdb's copy, which holds only in-frame ones; the method was immunoSEQ multiplex PCR. In the table there are 650,000 to 800,000 clones, 85% to 90% of which are singletons. The sequencing sample was made of peripheral blood. These receptor sequences come from a young woman with acute or convalescent COVID-19.

The J gene is TRBJ2-2, the V gene TRBV9, with TRBD1 as a possible D gene (5 bases). The CDR3 is 12 amino acids. V lost 4 bases and J lost 5, with 6 bases in between. Germline V CDR1 and CDR2: SGDLS, YYNGEE. The CDR3 DNA sequence: TGTGCCAGCAGCAAGGGGACCGGGGAGCTGTTTTTT. Its protein is CASSKGTGELFF.

The chain employs TRBV2 and TRBJ1-1, with no clear D. The CDR3 is 13 amino acids. V lost 4 bases, J lost 0 bases, and 6 bases lay in between. The V gene's germline CDR1 is SNHLY and CDR2 FYNNEI. CDR3 residues: CASSGALNTEAFF. The DNA for the CDR3 is TGTGCCAGCAGTGGGGCCTTGAACACTGAAGCTTTCTTT.

This clone was seen only once. This chain joins TRBV2 and TRBJ2-1; 7 positions agree with TRBD1. CDR3 length: 16 amino acids. The germline V gene encodes CDR1 SNHLY and CDR2 FYNNEI. V lost 5 bases and J lost 2; bases outside the gene matches: 9. CDR3: CASSPWTGWPYNEQFF. The CDR3 DNA reads TGTGCCAGCAGTCCATGGACAGGTTGGCCCTACAATGAGCAGTTCTTC.

This clone turned up a few times. In nucleotides, the CDR3 is TGCGCCAGCAGCGGCCTAACAGGAACTAATGAAAAACTGTTTTTT. Translated, it gives CASSGLTGTNEKLFF. The rearrangement joins TRBV4-1 to TRBJ1-4, with D perhaps TRBD1 (5 bases). The V and J ends lost 5 bases and 1 base respectively, with 11 bases between them. This CDR3 spans 15 amino acids. Germline CDR1 is MGHRA and CDR2 is YSYEKL.

The V gene is TRBV19, the J gene TRBJ1-1; TRBD1 agrees at 9 bases. Germline V gene sequence: CDR1 LNHDA, CDR2 SQIVND (reference sequence). This CDR3 is 14 amino acids long. V lost 7 bases to trimming and J lost 4 bases; unmatched junction nucleotides: 7. CDR3 nucleotide sequence: TGTGCCAGTACCGGGGGACAGGGCGTCACTGAAGCTTTCTTT. Translated: CASTGGQGVTEAFF.

CDR3 sequence (DNA): TGCAGCGCTTGGGACAGGGAAGGACAGCCCCAGCATTTT. Translated: CSAWDREGQPQHF. V is TRBV29-1 and J is TRBJ1-5; 9 bases map to TRBD1. This CDR3 is 13 amino acids long. Germline CDR1 is SQVTM and CDR2 is ANQGSEA. V was clipped by 7 bases and J by 7 bases; unmatched bases: 8. Full variable domain (missing parts from reference TRBV29-1 and TRBJ1-5): SAVISQKPSRDICQRGTSLTIQCQVDSQVTMMFWYRQQPGQSLTLIATANQGSEATYESGFVIDKFPISRPNLTFSTLTVSNMSPEDSSIYLCSAWDREGQPQHFGDGTRLSIL.

This chain uses TRBV3-1 (or the pseudogene TRBV3-2) with TRBJ2-7; 7 bases agree with TRBD2. This CDR3 has 16 residues. The V and J ends lost 2 bases and 2 bases, in that order; junction bases with no gene match: 9. Germline CDR1 LGHDT, CDR2 YNNKEL (reference sequence). CDR3 sequence: CASSQHPSGATYEQYF. DNA for the CDR3: TGTGCCAGCAGCCAACACCCGAGCGGGGCTACCTACGAGCAGTACTTC.

J is TRBJ1-2 and V is TRBV9; unclear D gene. V lost 0 bases and J 8 bases, leaving 14 bases between the germline ends. CDR1 is SGDLS and CDR2 is YYNGEE in the germline V gene. The CDR3 covers 14 residues. CDR3 protein: CASSVGRGGNGYTF. The CDR3 DNA reads as TGTGCCAGCAGCGTAGGGAGAGGAGGGAACGGCTACACCTTC. Looking up the rest from reference TRBV9 and TRBJ1-2 gives the full variable domain: DSGVTQTPKHLITATGQRVTLRCSPRSGDLSVYWYQQSLDQGLQFLIQYYNGEERAKGNILERFSAQQFPDLHSELNLSSLELGDSALYFCASSVGRGGNGYTFGSGTRLTVV.

The chain uses TRBV30 and TRBJ1-6, with 9 positions matching TRBD1. The CDR3 consists of 16 residues. The germline CDR1 and CDR2 sequences are GTSNPN and SVGIG (reference sequence). V shed 0 bases and J 6 bases; nucleotides not matched to a gene: 6. Here the CDR3 reads CAWSVKGQGSNSPLHF. The CDR3 nucleotides read TGTGCCTGGAGTGTAAAGGGACAGGGAAGTAATTCACCCCTCCACTTT.

The CDR3 sequence is CASSADRGTDNSPLHF. As DNA, the CDR3 is TGTGCCAGTAGTGCCGACAGGGGGACAGATAATTCACCCCTCCACTTT. The V call is TRBV19, the J call TRBJ1-6, with 9 positions matching TRBD1. The CDR3 extends over 16 amino acids. Trimming at V came to 5 bases and at J to 5 bases, leaving 7 bases not matched to a gene. Germline V lookup: CDR1 LNHDA, CDR2 SQIVND (reference sequence).

For the CDR3, the DNA is TGCGCCAGCAGTGATTTGGGGACAGGGGGCGGTGGCTACACCTTC. Translating it yields CASSDLGTGGGGYTF. The chain links TRBV10-2 to TRBJ1-2, with TRBD1 identical over 12 bases. Trimming removed 3 bases from V and 7 bases from J; junction bases left unmatched: 6. The CDR3 totals 15 residues. Germline loops: CDR1 WSHSY, CDR2 SAAADI.

This clone was counted between two and nine times. The rearrangement uses TRBV19 and TRBJ1-5, with 7 bases aligning to TRBD1. CDR1 and CDR2 from the germline V gene are LNHDA and SQIVND (reference sequence). The trim removed 5 bases at V and 0 bases at J, leaving 4 bases unmatched. The CDR3 length is 15 residues. The CDR3 bases are TGTGCCAGTAGTGGCAGGGGGTTTAGCAATCAGCCCCAGCATTTT. It is translated as CASSGRGFSNQPQHF.

V gene TRBV9 combines with J gene TRBJ2-5, with TRBD1 identical over 7 bases. The J segment lost 4 bases and the V segment lost 3 bases, leaving 9 bases of the junction unmatched. CDR3 length equals 15 residues. The V gene's germline CDR1 is SGDLS and CDR2 YYNGEE. CDR3 in amino acids: CASSAEGGEGETQYF. The CDR3, as DNA: TGTGCCAGCAGCGCAGAAGGGGGCGAAGGAGAGACCCAGTACTTC.